This is a list of T cell receptor beta chains from one sample in a study of T cell repertoires in cytomegalovirus infection. TCRdb re-called the reads through MiXCR, storing one row per CDR3 protein. Altogether a few hundred thousand distinct CDR3 sequences are present, 26% being singletons, with the ten largest covering less than 15%. The sequenced sample consisted of PBMCs. All receptors come from a human donor in good health (CMV status not recorded). Some clones in this sample may be carry-over from other donors' samples. CDR3s include the opening cysteine and the closing phenylalanine or tryptophan. The D gene is left open where the match is weak. Not all rows give a size; the values are once, few, many and, for expanded clones, a class.

>-|TRBD1|TRBV7-8|TRBJ1-2
CASSPGTGLGSYTF
TGTGCCAGCAGCCCGGGGACAGGGCTTGGCAGCTACACCTTC
>-|-|TRBV28|TRBJ1-2
CASVLRSPGDGGYGYTF
TGTGCCAGCGTTTTGAGGAGCCCCGGGGACGGGGGTTATGGCTACACCTTC
>-|-|TRBV28|TRBJ2-7
CASLRPGLYEQYF
TGTGCCAGCCTCCGACCTGGTTTATACGAGCAGTACTTC
>many|-|TRBV7-2|TRBJ2-1
CASSLRKRNSEQFF
TGTGCCAGCAGCTTGCGGAAGAGGAATAGTGAGCAGTTCTTC
>-|TRBD2|TRBV12-3/TRBV12-4|TRBJ2-1
CASSPTLLAGVSYNEQFF
TGTGCCAGCAGTCCGACCCTCTTAGCGGGGGTCTCCTACAATGAGCAGTTCTTC
>few|-|TRBV19|TRBJ1-1
CASSGTGRSFAEAFF
TGTGCCAGTAGTGGCACAGGGCGGTCTTTCGCTGAAGCTTTCTTT
>-|TRBD2|TRBV11-2|TRBJ2-3
CASSLVSGSQTQYF
TGTGCCAGCAGTCTCGTTAGCGGGAGCCAAACGCAGTATTTT
>-|-|TRBV30|TRBJ1-5
CAWGGKGEGRRQPQHF
TGTGCCTGGGGAGGCAAGGGGGAAGGGCGACGTCAGCCCCAGCATTTT
>few|-|TRBV9|TRBJ2-3
CASSVGSRGITDTQYF
TGTGCCAGCAGCGTAGGTTCGAGGGGCATCACAGATACGCAGTATTTT
>-|-|TRBV6-2/TRBV6-3|TRBJ2-3
CASNRGGSGDTQYF
TGTGCCAGTAACCGAGGAGGGTCTGGAGATACGCAGTATTTT
>-|TRBD1|TRBV5-1|TRBJ2-5
CASSGDRGSQYF
TGCGCCAGCAGCGGGGACAGGGGATCCCAGTACTTC
>-|-|TRBV5-4|TRBJ2-3
CASSLIGWGSTDTQYF
TGTGCCAGCAGCTTAATCGGTTGGGGGAGCACAGATACGCAGTATTTT
>-|TRBD2|TRBV20-1|TRBJ2-7
CSASSTASGRYEQYF
TGCAGTGCTAGTAGTACGGCTAGCGGGAGATACGAGCAGTACTTC
>few|TRBD1|TRBV28|TRBJ1-2
CASSSGQNLGYTF
TGTGCCAGCAGTTCGGGACAGAACCTTGGCTACACCTTC
>many|-|TRBV7-9|TRBJ2-2
CASSLEGGTGELFF
TGTGCCAGCAGCTTAGAAGGGGGAACCGGGGAGCTGTTTTTT
>many|TRBD1|TRBV7-2|TRBJ1-5
CASSRRTGDNQPQHF
TGTGCCAGCAGCCGAAGGACAGGAGACAATCAGCCCCAGCATTTT
>-|-|TRBV7-2|TRBJ2-2
CASSLVGGPNTGELFF
TGTGCCAGCAGCTTAGTAGGGGGTCCGAACACCGGGGAGCTGTTTTTT
>many|-|TRBV7-8|TRBJ1-2
CASSLEEDYGYTF
TGTGCCAGCAGCTTAGAAGAAGACTATGGCTACACCTTC
>-|TRBD2|TRBV7-9|TRBJ2-1
CASSPRTSDPYNEQFF
TGTGCCAGCAGCCCTAGGACTAGCGACCCCTACAATGAGCAGTTCTTC
>-|TRBD1|TRBV6-2/TRBV6-3|TRBJ2-1
CASSFPTGQGINEQFF
TGTGCCAGCAGCTTCCCTACGGGACAGGGGATAAATGAGCAGTTCTTC
>-|TRBD1|TRBV9|TRBJ1-6
CASSVDGQGSSPLHF
TGTGCCAGCAGCGTAGATGGACAGGGAAGTTCACCCCTCCACTTT
>-|TRBD2|TRBV6-2/TRBV6-3|TRBJ2-1
CASSYSDGGGSNHEQFF
TGTGCCAGCAGTTACTCGGATGGAGGCGGGAGTAACCATGAGCAGTTCTTC
>-|TRBD1|TRBV19|TRBJ2-7
CASSMTGGTGYEQYF
TGTGCCAGTAGTATGACAGGGGGCACGGGCTACGAGCAGTACTTC
>few|TRBD2|TRBV28|TRBJ2-2
CASSFGRISGNHTGELFF
TGTGCCAGCAGTTTCGGGCGAATTAGCGGGAACCACACCGGGGAGCTGTTTTTT
>many|-|TRBV12-3/TRBV12-4|TRBJ1-4
CASSPIPVPGEKLFF
TGTGCCAGCAGTCCAATCCCCGTCCCTGGTGAAAAACTGTTTTTT
>many|TRBD1|TRBV7-2|TRBJ1-1
CASSLAQGDTEAFF
TGTGCCAGCAGCTTAGCCCAGGGGGACACTGAAGCTTTCTTT
>few|-|TRBV29-1|TRBJ1-1
CSVIIRMNTEAFF
TGCAGCGTTATAATCAGGATGAACACTGAAGCTTTCTTT
>-|-|TRBV14|TRBJ2-2
CASSQGLTTGELFF
TGTGCCAGCAGCCAAGGACTTACCACCGGGGAGCTGTTTTTT
>few|-|TRBV7-2|TRBJ1-2
CASSLGGLGYGYTF
TGTGCCAGCAGCTTAGGAGGGCTAGGCTATGGCTACACCTTC